Listed below are T cell receptor beta chains from one sample, sequenced in a study of blood T cell repertoires in COVID-19. The method was immunoSEQ multiplex PCR; TCRdb's version includes in-frame clones alone and lacks a portion of them. The table includes 92,000 or so clones, around 88% detected once. Source material: peripheral blood. Receptors were obtained from a man aged 55-75 years with acute or convalescent COVID-19. CDR3s include the opening cysteine and the closing phenylalanine or tryptophan. D genes are given only for firm matches.

V gene: TRBV30; J gene: TRBJ1-1; D gene: TRBD1; CDR3 protein: CAWSFRDREAFF; CDR3 DNA: TGTGCCTGGAGCTTCCGGGACAGAGAAGCTTTCTTT
V gene: TRBV19; J gene: TRBJ1-2; D gene: TRBD1; CDR3 protein: CASRTPGGEGYTF; CDR3 DNA: TGTGCCAGTAGGACCCCAGGGGGCGAGGGCTACACCTTC
V gene: TRBV6-1; J gene: TRBJ1-2; D gene: .; CDR3 protein: CASTGDFYGYTF; CDR3 DNA: TGTGCCAGCACCGGAGACTTCTATGGCTACACCTTC
V gene: TRBV11-2; J gene: TRBJ2-1; D gene: TRBD2; CDR3 protein: CASSFGLAGDAEQFF; CDR3 DNA: TGTGCCAGCAGCTTCGGACTAGCGGGAGACGCTGAGCAGTTCTTC
V gene: TRBV6-5; J gene: TRBJ2-2; D gene: TRBD2; CDR3 protein: CASSPLAVPGELFF; CDR3 DNA: TGTGCCAGCAGTCCACTAGCGGTTCCCGGGGAGCTGTTTTTT
V gene: TRBV29-1; J gene: TRBJ2-2; D gene: .; CDR3 protein: CSVAPGTNTGELFF; CDR3 DNA: TGCAGCGTTGCCCCGGGAACGAACACCGGGGAGCTGTTTTTT
V gene: TRBV28; J gene: TRBJ1-6; D gene: TRBD1; CDR3 protein: CASHRGRNSPLHF; CDR3 DNA: TGTGCCAGCCACAGGGGACGGAATTCACCCCTCCACTTT
V gene: TRBV10-3; J gene: TRBJ2-3; D gene: .; CDR3 protein: CAISEKNLPTDTQYF; CDR3 DNA: TGTGCCATCAGTGAGAAAAACTTACCCACAGATACGCAGTATTTT
V gene: TRBV5-4; J gene: TRBJ2-2; D gene: .; CDR3 protein: CASSRTVNTGELFF; CDR3 DNA: TGTGCCAGCAGCCGTACTGTGAACACCGGGGAGCTGTTTTTT
V gene: TRBV5-4; J gene: TRBJ1-6; D gene: .; CDR3 protein: CASSTRLESSYNSPLHF; CDR3 DNA: TGTGCCAGCAGCACGCGACTCGAGAGCTCCTATAATTCACCCCTCCACTTT
V gene: TRBV7-2; J gene: TRBJ2-2; D gene: .; CDR3 protein: CASTWDSYTGELFF; CDR3 DNA: TGTGCCAGCACCTGGGACTCGTACACCGGGGAGCTGTTTTTT
V gene: TRBV28; J gene: TRBJ1-1; D gene: TRBD1; CDR3 protein: CASSSTGAPDTEAFF; CDR3 DNA: TGTGCCAGCAGTTCGACAGGGGCGCCGGACACTGAAGCTTTCTTT
V gene: TRBV30; J gene: TRBJ2-7; D gene: .; CDR3 protein: CAWSVWGERSYEQYF; CDR3 DNA: TGTGCCTGGAGTGTTTGGGGCGAGAGGTCCTACGAGCAGTACTTC
V gene: TRBV5-1; J gene: TRBJ2-5; D gene: .; CDR3 protein: CASSLAREETQYF; CDR3 DNA: TGCGCCAGCAGCCTCGCCAGGGAAGAGACCCAGTACTTC
V gene: TRBV2; J gene: TRBJ2-3; D gene: TRBD2; CDR3 protein: CAGGLAGGVDTQYF; CDR3 DNA: TGTGCCGGTGGACTAGCGGGGGGAGTAGATACGCAGTATTTT
V gene: TRBV7-9; J gene: TRBJ2-5; D gene: .; CDR3 protein: CASSAEGTPWTQYF; CDR3 DNA: TGTGCCAGCAGCGCGGAAGGGACACCGTGGACCCAGTACTTC
V gene: TRBV14; J gene: TRBJ2-3; D gene: .; CDR3 protein: CASSQQLDPDTQYF; CDR3 DNA: TGTGCCAGCAGCCAGCAACTAGATCCAGATACGCAGTATTTT
V gene: TRBV7-3; J gene: TRBJ2-1; D gene: .; CDR3 protein: CASSLGLNEQFF; CDR3 DNA: TGTGCCAGCAGCTTAGGGCTAAATGAGCAGTTCTTC
V gene: TRBV25-1; J gene: TRBJ1-1; D gene: TRBD1; CDR3 protein: CASRTGWVTEAFF; CDR3 DNA: TGTGCCAGCAGGACAGGGTGGGTCACTGAAGCTTTCTTT
V gene: TRBV5-1; J gene: TRBJ1-1; D gene: .; CDR3 protein: CASFQTAGNTEAFF; CDR3 DNA: TGCGCCAGCTTTCAGACAGCTGGGAACACTGAAGCTTTCTTT
V gene: TRBV5-8; J gene: TRBJ2-2; D gene: TRBD1; CDR3 protein: CASSLENRGRAGELFF; CDR3 DNA: TGTGCCAGCAGCTTAGAAAACAGGGGGCGAGCCGGGGAGCTGTTTTTT
V gene: TRBV30; J gene: TRBJ1-1; D gene: TRBD1; CDR3 protein: CAWSEDRGPAFF; CDR3 DNA: TGTGCCTGGAGCGAGGACAGGGGGCCAGCTTTCTTT
V gene: TRBV5-1; J gene: TRBJ2-3; D gene: .; CDR3 protein: CASRTSGSSTDTQYF; CDR3 DNA: TGCGCCAGCAGGACCAGCGGTTCTAGCACAGATACGCAGTATTTT